This record covers a single TCR beta chain. Its antigen is still unknown. Source study methods: For the immunoSEQ data, sequences were junction-only without quality scores, so filtering differed. Libraries were prepared by immunoSEQ multiplex PCR; TCRdb keeps only in-frame clonotypes and omits some of them. That table gives V, J and clone size, and the DNA gave D and trimming. The profile shows more than 550,000 clones, 72% of them singletons. The CDR3 runs 15 residues. Germline V CDR1 and CDR2: LGHNA, YNFKEQ. Trimming left V 0 bases short and J 5 bases short, with 13 bases between. These data come from a study of shared clonotypes between healthy human individuals. About the study: In total, the donors were a couple of women and a few men aged 18 to 49. Study-level points and caveats: When compared with the clonotypes that were shared by all four sorted-subset donors, the non-shared clonotypes turned out to have lower generation probabilities.

The sample consisted of memory CD4+ T cells sorted from blood. The subset was: CD45RA-negative fraction. This receptor was identified in a woman younger than 45 in good health. The chain combines TRBV4-2 with TRBJ2-5, with unresolved D. CDR3 coding DNA: TGTGCCAGCAGCCAAGACATTTCAGGCTCGGAGACCCAGTACTTC. Amino acid sequence: CASSQDISGSETQYF.